This T cell receptor (beta chain) was documented in a study of blood T cell repertoires in COVID-19. Study summary: From T cells, B-cell-depleted T cells, or PBMCs came the material, which was cDNA or gDNA.

Assay used: immunoSEQ multiplex PCR; TCRdb lists only in-frame clones, some missing. Counted here are 200,000 to 300,000 clones, 70% to 90% occurring once; the ten biggest clones make up 6.3%. The sample comprised peripheral blood. This clonotype originated in a woman under 40 with COVID-19, enrolled during active disease.

The CDR3 region has the DNA TGCGCCAGCAGCTTGGGGACAGGGCCTTACCCGGAGGAAGCTTTCTTT. This translates into CASSLGTGPYPEEAFF. This sequence joins TRBV5-1 and TRBJ1-1, with TRBD1 identical over 8 bases. CDR1 is SGHRS and CDR2 is YFSETQ in the germline V gene. The CDR3 is 16 residues long. J gave up 8 bases and V 0 bases, and 12 bases lay outside the gene matches.